The clone carrying this TCR beta chain was detected a few times. This record comes from a study of cytomegalovirus exposure and HLA in healthy donors. Study context: From donors who were HLA-typed, an early data release held 70 million to 90 million unique TCRs.

PCR used 60 Vbeta primers and 13 Jbeta primers. Using immunoSEQ multiplex PCR, the repertoire was profiled, and TCRdb retains in-frame clones only, with some absent. This table holds roughly 55,000 clones, 55% to 85% found once. The CDR3 is 15 amino acids. V lost 6 bases and J lost 0, with 15 bases in between. Per germline, CDR1 MNHNS and CDR2 SASEGT. The clonotype comes from a man between 40 and 49 years old in good health and CMV-seropositive. The chain uses TRBV6-1 and TRBJ2-7; D is possibly TRBD2 (6 bases). The sample was PBMCs. CDR3 amino acids: CASRFDWDFSYEQYF. As DNA, the CDR3 is TGTGCCAGCAGGTTTGATTGGGACTTCTCCTACGAGCAGTACTTC.